The table lists the clone carrying this T cell receptor (beta chain) with a few counts. Its antigen is unidentified. The CDR3 runs 14 residues. Sequencing of DNA taken from cultured CD4+ T cells relied on the Oncomine TCR Beta short-read assay. The template was genomic DNA from cultured CD4+ T cells. From the PCR reads, TCRdb called clonotypes with MiXCR, one entry per CDR3 protein. The sample lists approximately 15,000 distinct CDR3 sequences, approximately 42% occurring once. This sample was included in a study of vaccination and CD4 T cells after COVID-19. Overall study context: A CEFX pool, an HIV-1 Nef pool, or else no peptide went into the control cultures.

Treatment of the sample: roughly 10-day PBMC culture with coronavirus spike peptide pools or control peptides (ViraFEST assay). The sequence derives from a human donor with COVID-19. The specimen was cultured CD4+ T cells from blood. The J gene is TRBJ1-4, the V gene TRBV21-1; TRBD1 reflects the table's D call only, with no check against the DNA. TRBV21-1 is described as a pseudogene. The CDR3 loop is CASSQDRAGEKLFF. CDR3 in DNA: TGTGCCAGCAGCCAAGACAGGGCGGGCGAAAAACTGTTTTTT.